Presented here are 16 T cell receptor beta chains from one specimen sequenced in a study of T cells in Graves' hyperthyroidism and ophthalmopathy. RNA transcripts yielded amplified TCR beta CDR3 regions. The TCR CDR3 first-round RT-PCR relied on the HTBI primer set. Using its own MiXCR run on the multiplex PCR reads, TCRdb lists one record per CDR3 protein. The profile shows hundreds of thousands of distinct CDR3 sequences, 14% of them singletons. Source material: blood. Source of these receptors: a woman aged 18-29 years with Graves' hyperthyroidism.

The V gene is TRBV24-1, the J gene TRBJ2-7; weak D call: TRBD2 (6 bases). Germline loops: CDR1 KGHDR, CDR2 SFDVKD. The CDR3 is 13 residues long. V lost 3 bases to trimming and J lost 3 bases, with 8 bases between them. The CDR3 spells CATSDGTRYEQYF. CDR3 in DNA: TGTGCCACCAGTGATGGGACTCGCTACGAGCAGTACTTC.

This clonotype was counted ten times or more. This sequence joins TRBV12-3 or TRBV12-4 and TRBJ2-7, with 8 positions matching TRBD1. V was clipped by 4 bases and J by 9 bases; unmatched bases: 8. CDR3 length: 13 residues. In nucleotides, the CDR3 is TGTGCCAGCAGTTCCGGGACAGGCCTGGCGCAGTACTTC. Translation gives CASSSGTGLAQYF.

This clonotype was counted ten times or more. The chain employs TRBV7-9 and TRBJ2-3; 8 nucleotides align to TRBD2. Germline V gives CDR1 SEHNR, CDR2 FQNEAQ (reference sequence). V shed 5 bases, J shed 1 base, and the junction held 11 bases outside the gene matches. This CDR3 contains 17 residues. CDR3 nucleotide sequence: TGTGCCAGCAGCCCATACCTTACGACTAGCGGCACAGATACGCAGTATTTT. Its protein is CASSPYLTTSGTDTQYF.

The table lists this clonotype with a few counts. The rearrangement uses TRBV28 and TRBJ1-6; the D gene is possibly TRBD1 (5 bases). Trimming took off 3 bases at V and 9 bases at J, with 12 bases between the two ends. Germline V gene data show CDR1 as MDHEN and CDR2 as SYDVKM. CDR3 length equals 14 residues. CDR3: CASSFGGVGSPLHF. For the CDR3, the DNA is TGTGCCAGCAGTTTTGGGGGGGTAGGTTCACCCCTCCACTTT.

This clonotype was observed a handful of times. The chain employs TRBV10-2 and TRBJ2-7; the D gene is possibly TRBD2 (5 bases). Germline V gene data show CDR1 as WSHSY and CDR2 as SAAADI. The CDR3 spans 17 residues. V was shortened by 0 bases and J by 1 base, with 16 bases between the two germline ends. The chain's CDR3 is CASSESSARIASYEQYF. The CDR3 DNA reads TGCGCCAGCAGTGAGTCTAGCGCCCGAATTGCTTCCTACGAGCAGTACTTC.

This clonotype was counted at least ten times. V and J are TRBV2 and TRBJ2-2; no reliable D call. V dropped 5 bases and J dropped 1 base, with 14 bases sitting between them. CDR1 SNHLY and CDR2 FYNNEI come from the germline V gene. This CDR3 has 16 amino acids. The CDR3 sequence: CASSKVRRQNTGELFF. CDR3 in DNA: TGTGCCAGCAGTAAAGTCAGGAGACAGAACACCGGGGAGCTGTTTTTT. Complete variable domain (other parts from reference TRBV2 and TRBJ2-2): EPEVTQTPSHQVTQMGQEVILRCVPISNHLYFYWYRQILGQKVEFLVSFYNNEISEKSEIFDDQFSVERPDGSNFTLKIRSTKLEDSAMYFCASSKVRRQNTGELFFGEGSRLTVL.

This clonotype was counted at least ten times. The V call is TRBV6-1, the J call TRBJ2-2; TRBD2 aligns across 8 bases. From germline, CDR1 is MNHNS and CDR2 SASEGT. After removal of 3 bases from V and 7 bases from J, the junction contained 10 bases not matched to a gene. This CDR3 spans 16 amino acids. The CDR3 loop reads CASSDPGLGSGGELFF. DNA of the CDR3: TGTGCCAGCAGTGACCCGGGACTAGGGAGTGGCGGGGAGCTGTTTTTT.

The sample holds many counts of this clonotype. This sequence joins TRBV2 and TRBJ2-1, with D uncertain. Trimming took 3 bases from V and 8 from J, leaving 8 bases between them. Germline V gives CDR1 SNHLY, CDR2 FYNNEI. The CDR3 contains 12 residues. The CDR3 sequence: CASSEDLHEQFF. DNA of the CDR3: TGTGCCAGCAGTGAGGATTTGCATGAGCAGTTCTTC.

On this clonotype itself: An end of the junction differs from the germline gene, which may be a read error. The chain recombines TRBV7-2 with TRBJ2-1; D not resolved. Per the germline V gene, CDR1 is SGHTA and CDR2 is FQGNSA. The CDR3 loop spans 17 amino acids. For the CDR3, the DNA is TGTGTCAGCAGCGTCGGCGTAGAGACCCCGCGGATAGGTGAGCAGTTCTTC. Its protein product is CVSSVGVETPRIGEQFF.

This chain links TRBV6-6 with TRBJ2-3, with D possibly TRBD2 on 5 matching bases. V gave up 2 bases and J gave up 2 bases, with 11 bases separating them. The CDR3 has 15 amino acids. Germline assignment: CDR1 MNHNY and CDR2 SVGAGI (reference sequence). The CDR3 here is CASSYGRGATDTQYF. In nucleotides, the CDR3 is TGTGCCAGCAGTTACGGTCGGGGAGCCACAGATACGCAGTATTTT.

Comments on this clonotype: Relative to the germline gene, one junction end is altered; a read error may explain this. The chain carries TRBV10-3 and TRBJ1-1; no firm D call. The CDR3 has 14 amino acids. Germline loops: CDR1 ENHRY, CDR2 SYGVKD. The CDR3 is CAISESGSRGYGIF. CDR3 coding DNA: TGTGCCATCAGTGAGTCAGGGAGTAGAGGATACGGGATCTTT.

In this sample, this clonotype turned up a few times. The V and J genes are TRBV30 and TRBJ2-1, with TRBD2 matching over 11 bases. CDR1 GTSNPN and CDR2 SVGIG come from the germline V gene (reference sequence). Trimming at V came to 2 bases and at J to 4 bases, leaving 16 bases not matched to a gene. The CDR3 length is 19 residues. CDR3 nucleotides: TGTGCCTGGAGTTTAGTGACCGAACTAGCGGGAGCAGTTTACAATGAGCAGTTCTTC. Protein sequence: CAWSLVTELAGAVYNEQFF.

This clonotype was seen only a few times. V and J are TRBV7-8 and TRBJ1-2; 7 bases are a match to TRBD1. J lost 8 bases, V lost 3 bases, and 6 bases had no gene match. There are 13 residues in the CDR3. Germline CDR1 and CDR2: SGHVS and FQNEAQ. In DNA, the CDR3 is TGTGCCAGCAGCTTCACAGGGGCGTACGGCTACACCTTC. It is translated as CASSFTGAYGYTF. Full variable domain (missing parts from reference TRBV7-8 and TRBJ1-2): GAGVSQSPRYKVAKRGQDVALRCDPISGHVSLFWYQQALGQGPEFLTYFQNEAQLDKSGLPSDRFFAERPEGSVSTLKIQRTQQEDSAVYLCASSFTGAYGYTFGSGTRLTVV.

This clonotype appeared many times. This chain joins TRBV30 and TRBJ1-1; no firm D call. Germline CDR1 and CDR2: GTSNPN and SVGIG (reference sequence). The CDR3 has 11 amino acids. Trimming took off 2 bases at V and 8 bases at J, with 9 bases between the two ends. The chain's CDR3 is CAWSRIIEAFF. CDR3 DNA: TGTGCCTGGAGTCGGATAATAGAAGCTTTCTTT. Variable domain in full (rest from reference TRBV30 and TRBJ1-1): SQTIHQWPATLVQPVGSPLSLECTVEGTSNPNLYWYRQAAGRGLQLLFYSVGIGQISSEVPQNLSASRPQDRQFILSSKKLLLSDSGFYLCAWSRIIEAFFGQGTRLTVV.

The table lists this clonotype with many counts. The V gene is TRBV11-2, the J gene TRBJ2-5; 12 nucleotides align to TRBD1. The CDR3 is 17 residues long. The V segment lost 5 bases and the J segment 4 bases; nucleotides outside the gene matches: 11. Germline-derived CDR1 and CDR2 are SGHAT and FQNNGV. CDR3 nucleotide sequence: TGTGCCAGCAGCCCGCCGGGACAGGGGGCGGGTAGAGAGACCCAGTACTTC. It is translated as CASSPPGQGAGRETQYF.

This sequence joins TRBV4-1 and TRBJ2-1; TRBD2 aligns across 7 bases. The germline gives CDR1 MGHRA, CDR2 YSYEKL. This CDR3 is 17 amino acids long. The J segment lost 2 bases and the V segment lost 3 bases, leaving 10 bases of the junction unmatched. In DNA, the CDR3 is TGCGCCAGCAGCCAGTTAAGCGGGACGAGCCCCTACAATGAGCAGTTCTTC. Translated, it gives CASSQLSGTSPYNEQFF.